The clone carrying this T cell receptor beta chain was counted between two and nine times. The ends were cut back, 5 bases at V and 0 bases at J, with 7 bases in the middle. Germline V gives CDR1 DFQATT, CDR2 SNEGSKA (reference sequence). The CDR3 totals 12 residues. This entry is derived from a study of response to subunit inactivated influenza vaccine. TCRdb re-called the RT-PCR reads with MiXCR, one entry per CDR3 protein. The data hold 600,000 to 850,000 distinct CDR3 sequences, with less than 15% observed a single time. The material sequenced was PBMCs from blood, taken approximately 15 days before vaccination. The chain uses TRBV20-1 and TRBJ2-5; D remains ambiguous. The sequence derives from a man aged 50-59 years who received an inactivated influenza vaccine. CDR3 in amino acids: CSADEYQETQYF. The CDR3 DNA sequence: TGCAGTGCTGATGAGTACCAAGAGACCCAGTACTTC.